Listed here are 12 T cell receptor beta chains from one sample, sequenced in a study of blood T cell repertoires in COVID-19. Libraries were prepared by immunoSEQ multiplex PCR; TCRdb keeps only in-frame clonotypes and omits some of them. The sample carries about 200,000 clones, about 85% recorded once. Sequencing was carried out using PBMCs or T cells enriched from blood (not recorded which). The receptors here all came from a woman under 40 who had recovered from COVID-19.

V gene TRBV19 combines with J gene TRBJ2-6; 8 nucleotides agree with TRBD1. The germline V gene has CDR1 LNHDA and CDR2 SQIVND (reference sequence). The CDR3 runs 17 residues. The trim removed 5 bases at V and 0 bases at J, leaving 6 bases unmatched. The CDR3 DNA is TGTGCCAGTAGTCCCGGACAGGGCCACTCTGGGGCCAACGTCCTGACTTTC. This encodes CASSPGQGHSGANVLTF.

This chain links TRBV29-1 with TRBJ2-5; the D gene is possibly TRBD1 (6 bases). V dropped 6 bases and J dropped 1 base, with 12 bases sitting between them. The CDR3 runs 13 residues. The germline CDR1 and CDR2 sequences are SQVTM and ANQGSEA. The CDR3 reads CSVLGTLQETQYF. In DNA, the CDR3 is TGCAGCGTCCTCGGGACACTCCAAGAGACCCAGTACTTC.

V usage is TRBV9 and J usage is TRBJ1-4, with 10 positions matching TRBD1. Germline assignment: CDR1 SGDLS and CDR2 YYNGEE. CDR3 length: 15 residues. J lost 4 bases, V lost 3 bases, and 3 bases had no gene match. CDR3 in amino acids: CASSEGDRGNEKLFF. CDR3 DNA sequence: TGTGCCAGCAGCGAGGGGGACAGGGGTAATGAAAAACTGTTTTTT.

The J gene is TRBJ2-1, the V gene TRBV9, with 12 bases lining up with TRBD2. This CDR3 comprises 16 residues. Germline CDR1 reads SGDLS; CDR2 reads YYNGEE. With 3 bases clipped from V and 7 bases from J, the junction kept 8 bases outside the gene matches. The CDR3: CASSGRLAGEKNEQFF. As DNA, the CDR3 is TGTGCCAGCAGCGGTCGACTAGCGGGAGAAAAGAATGAGCAGTTCTTC.

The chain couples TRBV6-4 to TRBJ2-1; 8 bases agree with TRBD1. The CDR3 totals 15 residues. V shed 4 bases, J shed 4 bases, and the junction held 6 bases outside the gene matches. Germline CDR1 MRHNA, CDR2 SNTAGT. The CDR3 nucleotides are TGTGCCAGCAGTGTGACAGGGGAAGGTTACAATGAGCAGTTCTTC. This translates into CASSVTGEGYNEQFF.

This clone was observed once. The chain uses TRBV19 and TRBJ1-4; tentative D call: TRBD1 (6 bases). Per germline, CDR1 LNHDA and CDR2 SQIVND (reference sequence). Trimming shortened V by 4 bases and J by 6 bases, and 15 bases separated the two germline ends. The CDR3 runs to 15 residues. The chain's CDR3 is CASSTLQGFDEKLFF. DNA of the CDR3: TGTGCCAGTAGTACCCTACAGGGTTTTGATGAAAAACTGTTTTTT.

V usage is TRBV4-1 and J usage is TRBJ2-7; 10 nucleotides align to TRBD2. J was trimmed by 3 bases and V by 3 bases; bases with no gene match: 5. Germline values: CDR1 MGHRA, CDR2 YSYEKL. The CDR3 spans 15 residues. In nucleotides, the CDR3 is TGCGCCAGCAGCCAGGGGACTAGCGAGAACTACGAGCAGTACTTC. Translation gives CASSQGTSENYEQYF.

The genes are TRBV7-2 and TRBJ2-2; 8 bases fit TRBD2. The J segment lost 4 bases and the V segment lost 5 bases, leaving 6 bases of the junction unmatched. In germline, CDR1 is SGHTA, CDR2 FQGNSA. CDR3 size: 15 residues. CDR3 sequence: CASSPPGLGTGELFF. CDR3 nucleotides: TGTGCCAGCAGCCCTCCGGGACTAGGCACCGGGGAGCTGTTTTTT.

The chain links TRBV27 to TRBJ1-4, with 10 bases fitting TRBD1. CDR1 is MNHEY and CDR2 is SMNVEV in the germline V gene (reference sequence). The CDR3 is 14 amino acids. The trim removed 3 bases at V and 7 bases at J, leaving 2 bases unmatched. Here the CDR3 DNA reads TGTGCCAGCAGTTTGGACAGGGGGACTGAAAAACTGTTTTTT. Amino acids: CASSLDRGTEKLFF.

The CDR3 spells CASSYSDSSYEQYF. DNA of the CDR3: TGTGCCAGCAGTTACAGCGACAGCTCCTACGAGCAGTACTTC. The genes are TRBV6-5 and TRBJ2-7; weak D call: TRBD1 (5 bases). The CDR3 is made up of 14 amino acids. Germline V gene lookup returns CDR1 MNHEY and CDR2 SVGAGI. V dropped 2 bases and J dropped 0 bases, with 8 bases sitting between them.

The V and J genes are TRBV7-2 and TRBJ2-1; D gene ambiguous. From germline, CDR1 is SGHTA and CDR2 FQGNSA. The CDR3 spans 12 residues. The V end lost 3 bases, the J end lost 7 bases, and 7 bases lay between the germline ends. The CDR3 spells CASSFVINEQFF. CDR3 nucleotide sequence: TGTGCCAGCAGCTTTGTAATAAATGAGCAGTTCTTC. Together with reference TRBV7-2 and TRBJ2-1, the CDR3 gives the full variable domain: GAGVSQSPSNKVTEKGKDVELRCDPISGHTALYWYRQSLGQGLEFLIYFQGNSAPDKSGLPSDRFSAERTGGSVSTLTIQRTQQEDSAVYLCASSFVINEQFFGPGTRLTVL.

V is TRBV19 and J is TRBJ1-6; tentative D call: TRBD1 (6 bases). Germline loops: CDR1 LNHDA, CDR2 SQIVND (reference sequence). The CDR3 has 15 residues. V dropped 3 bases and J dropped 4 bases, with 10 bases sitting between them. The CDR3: CASSMDRKYNSPLHF. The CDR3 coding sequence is TGTGCCAGTAGTATGGACAGAAAATATAATTCACCCCTCCACTTT.